The clone carrying this T cell receptor (beta chain) showed up just a few times. After constant-region reverse-primer amplification, full-length variable regions underwent semi-nested PCR with Nested Universal Primer A. TCRdb recomputed calls from the 5' RACE reads with MiXCR, one row per CDR3 protein. There are about 50,000 distinct CDR3 sequences in the sample; 15% to 20% occur only once, and 2% to 2.5% lies in the top ten. Trimming shortened V by 0 bases and J by 3 bases, and 16 bases separated the two germline ends. Looked up from germline, CDR1 is DFQATT and CDR2 is SNEGSKA (reference sequence). This CDR3 is built from 16 residues.

The chain employs TRBV20-1 and TRBJ2-3; D not resolved. The specimen sequenced was naive CD4+ T cells sorted from blood. Subset noted: naive CD4+ T cells, CD4+CD45RA+CD25-. This TCR was sampled from a female donor with breast cancer. CDR3: CSARDKTAAATDTQYF. CDR3 in DNA: TGCAGTGCTAGAGATAAGACGGCCGCCGCGACAGATACGCAGTATTTT.